These T cell receptor beta chains were read from a single sample in a study of blood T cell repertoires in COVID-19. Produced via immunoSEQ multiplex PCR; TCRdb's table is partial and in-frame only. The data show hundreds of thousands of clones, 70% to 90% seen once. The sample taken for sequencing was peripheral blood. Receptors were obtained from a man younger than 35 with active or convalescent COVID-19. The CDR3 runs from the conserved cysteine through the conserved F or W. The order of the fields is V gene, D gene, J gene, clone size, CDR3 DNA, CDR3 protein. D genes are given only for firm matches. Size values are once, few and many counts, or a class for expanded clones, and some rows have none.

V gene: TRBV5-4
D gene: TRBD1
J gene: TRBJ2-3
clone size: once
CDR3 DNA: TGTGCCAGCAGCTTGGGAGGGGGCAGCACAGATACGCAGTATTTT
CDR3 protein: CASSLGGGSTDTQYF

V gene: TRBV5-5
D gene: -
J gene: TRBJ2-7
clone size: once
CDR3 DNA: TGTGCCAGCAGCTTGGTGGCAGACTACGAGCAGTACTTC
CDR3 protein: CASSLVADYEQYF

V gene: TRBV5-8
D gene: TRBD1
J gene: TRBJ2-7
clone size: -
CDR3 DNA: TGTGCCACCACGCAGGGGGCTTCAGTGTCGGAGCAGTACTTC
CDR3 protein: CATTQGASVSEQYF

V gene: TRBV11-2
D gene: -
J gene: TRBJ2-1
clone size: -
CDR3 DNA: TGTGCCAGCAGCTTGACTTATGAGCAGTTCTTC
CDR3 protein: CASSLTYEQFF

V gene: TRBV28
D gene: TRBD2
J gene: TRBJ2-7
clone size: -
CDR3 DNA: TGTGCCAGCAGTTCCTTAGCGGGAAGCTCCTACGAGCAGTACTTC
CDR3 protein: CASSSLAGSSYEQYF

V gene: TRBV12-3/TRBV12-4
D gene: -
J gene: TRBJ2-1
clone size: -
CDR3 DNA: TGTGCCAGCAGAGCTGCGTTGGGCGAGCAGTTCTTC
CDR3 protein: CASRAALGEQFF

V gene: TRBV7-3
D gene: -
J gene: TRBJ2-7
clone size: -
CDR3 DNA: TGTGCCAGCAGCGCCTCGGTCCAAAACGAGCAGTACTTC
CDR3 protein: CASSASVQNEQYF

V gene: TRBV29-1
D gene: TRBD2
J gene: TRBJ2-7
clone size: -
CDR3 DNA: TGCAGCGTCCTGAATAGCGGGATGAGCTCCTACGAGCAGTACTTC
CDR3 protein: CSVLNSGMSSYEQYF

V gene: TRBV4-1
D gene: -
J gene: TRBJ2-5
clone size: -
CDR3 DNA: TGCGCCAGCAGCCAACCCACAGCGGGTGCAGGGAAGACCCAGTACTTC
CDR3 protein: CASSQPTAGAGKTQYF

V gene: TRBV19
D gene: TRBD1
J gene: TRBJ1-3
clone size: -
CDR3 DNA: TGTGCCAGTAGTCTGCCGGGACAGCACTCTGGAAACACCATATATTTT
CDR3 protein: CASSLPGQHSGNTIYF

V gene: TRBV7-8
D gene: -
J gene: TRBJ1-4
clone size: -
CDR3 DNA: TGTGCCAGCAGCTTAGCAGGAGGCAGGGAAAAACTGTTTTTT
CDR3 protein: CASSLAGGREKLFF

V gene: TRBV6-4
D gene: -
J gene: TRBJ2-2
clone size: -
CDR3 DNA: TGTGCCAGCAGTGTCGACAGATCGAACACCGGGGAGCTGTTTTTT
CDR3 protein: CASSVDRSNTGELFF

V gene: TRBV7-2
D gene: TRBD1
J gene: TRBJ2-7
clone size: -
CDR3 DNA: TGTGCCAGCAGCAGTACGGGACAGGGCTACGAGCAGTACTTC
CDR3 protein: CASSSTGQGYEQYF

V gene: TRBV4-3
D gene: -
J gene: TRBJ2-7
clone size: -
CDR3 DNA: TGCGCCAGCAGCCAAGATTTGGGGGGAGACTACGAGCAGTACTTC
CDR3 protein: CASSQDLGGDYEQYF

V gene: TRBV12-3/TRBV12-4
D gene: TRBD1
J gene: TRBJ1-2
clone size: -
CDR3 DNA: TGTGCCAGCAGTCAGGGACAGGCTTATGGCTACACCTTC
CDR3 protein: CASSQGQAYGYTF

V gene: TRBV2
D gene: -
J gene: TRBJ1-6
clone size: once
CDR3 DNA: TGTGCCGCCCGGAGCTCCTATAATTCACCCCTCCACTTT
CDR3 protein: CAARSSYNSPLHF

V gene: TRBV18
D gene: -
J gene: TRBJ1-5
clone size: -
CDR3 DNA: TGTGCCAGCTCACCGACAGAGCAAGGGGGCAATCAGCCCCAGCATTTT
CDR3 protein: CASSPTEQGGNQPQHF

V gene: TRBV29-1
D gene: -
J gene: TRBJ2-3
clone size: -
CDR3 DNA: TGCAGCGAGCTAAACACAGATACGCAGTATTTT
CDR3 protein: CSELNTDTQYF

V gene: TRBV4-3
D gene: TRBD2
J gene: TRBJ2-3
clone size: -
CDR3 DNA: TGCGCCAGCAGCCAAGCAACTAGCGGGAACACAGATACGCAGTATTTT
CDR3 protein: CASSQATSGNTDTQYF

V gene: TRBV29-1
D gene: -
J gene: TRBJ1-1
clone size: -
CDR3 DNA: TGCAGCGGGAGGAACACTGAAGCTTTCTTT
CDR3 protein: CSGRNTEAFF

V gene: TRBV7-6
D gene: TRBD2
J gene: TRBJ2-5
clone size: -
CDR3 DNA: TGTGCCAGCAGCGCACATCGGACTAGCGGGGGGGCCGGGGAGACCCAGTACTTC
CDR3 protein: CASSAHRTSGGAGETQYF

V gene: TRBV7-2
D gene: -
J gene: TRBJ2-7
clone size: -
CDR3 DNA: TGTGCCAGCAGCCCGTCGGCAGGGTTTCGAGAGCAGTACTTC
CDR3 protein: CASSPSAGFREQYF

V gene: TRBV27
D gene: TRBD1
J gene: TRBJ1-5
clone size: -
CDR3 DNA: TGTGCCAGCAGGGGACAGGGGCGCAATCAGCCCCAGCATTTT
CDR3 protein: CASRGQGRNQPQHF

V gene: TRBV2
D gene: TRBD1
J gene: TRBJ1-3
clone size: -
CDR3 DNA: TGTGCCAGCAGTGTACTACAGGGGGCGCCTGGAAACACCATATATTTT
CDR3 protein: CASSVLQGAPGNTIYF

V gene: TRBV12-3/TRBV12-4
D gene: -
J gene: TRBJ2-7
clone size: -
CDR3 DNA: TGTGCCAGCAGTCCAGGGACCTACGAGCAGTACTTC
CDR3 protein: CASSPGTYEQYF

V gene: TRBV7-2
D gene: -
J gene: TRBJ2-3
clone size: -
CDR3 DNA: TGTGCCAGCAGCGTTTCCCGGGTCGATACCACAGATACGCAGTATTTT
CDR3 protein: CASSVSRVDTTDTQYF

V gene: TRBV7-2
D gene: TRBD1
J gene: TRBJ2-7
clone size: -
CDR3 DNA: TGTGCCAGCAGCCCGACAGGGGGCTTGTACGAGCAGTACTTC
CDR3 protein: CASSPTGGLYEQYF

V gene: TRBV9
D gene: TRBD1
J gene: TRBJ2-7
clone size: -
CDR3 DNA: TGTGCCAGCAGCGTAGGGACAGGGTTTTACGAGCAGTACTTC
CDR3 protein: CASSVGTGFYEQYF

V gene: TRBV11-2
D gene: -
J gene: TRBJ1-1
clone size: -
CDR3 DNA: TGTGCCAGCAGCTTAGCAGGGAGGGCTTTCTTT
CDR3 protein: CASSLAGRAFF

V gene: TRBV19
D gene: TRBD1
J gene: TRBJ2-3
clone size: -
CDR3 DNA: TGTGCCAGTAGTTCGGGGGGGACAGGGGCGAATACAGATACGCAGTATTTT
CDR3 protein: CASSSGGTGANTDTQYF

V gene: TRBV27
D gene: -
J gene: TRBJ2-7
clone size: -
CDR3 DNA: TGTGCCAGCAGTTTCTCAGACTCCTACGAGCAGTACTTC
CDR3 protein: CASSFSDSYEQYF

V gene: TRBV7-3
D gene: TRBD2
J gene: TRBJ2-2
clone size: once
CDR3 DNA: TGTGCCAGCAGCTTTAGCGGGCTTAACACCGGGGAGCTGTTTTTT
CDR3 protein: CASSFSGLNTGELFF

V gene: TRBV9
D gene: TRBD1
J gene: TRBJ2-1
clone size: -
CDR3 DNA: TGTGCCAGCAGCGCCGGGACAGGGGTCAATGAGCAGTTCTTC
CDR3 protein: CASSAGTGVNEQFF

V gene: TRBV19
D gene: -
J gene: TRBJ1-5
clone size: -
CDR3 DNA: TGTGCCAGTAACCCTGACAAGGGCAATCAGCCCCAGCATTTT
CDR3 protein: CASNPDKGNQPQHF

V gene: TRBV4-3
D gene: -
J gene: TRBJ1-1
clone size: -
CDR3 DNA: TGCGCCAGCAGCCAAGAGGGTCCCTCGGGGGGCCGCACTGAAGCTTTCTTT
CDR3 protein: CASSQEGPSGGRTEAFF

V gene: TRBV2
D gene: -
J gene: TRBJ1-5
clone size: -
CDR3 DNA: TGTGCCAGCAGTCACTACTCCACGGGCAATCAGCCCCAGCATTTT
CDR3 protein: CASSHYSTGNQPQHF

V gene: TRBV6-5
D gene: -
J gene: TRBJ1-1
clone size: few
CDR3 DNA: TGTGCCAGCAGTTACTCGAGGGTAGGGATCACTGAAGCTTTCTTT
CDR3 protein: CASSYSRVGITEAFF

V gene: TRBV28
D gene: -
J gene: TRBJ1-2
clone size: -
CDR3 DNA: TGTGCCAGTGGGGCAGGGCGGAACTATGGCTACACCTTC
CDR3 protein: CASGAGRNYGYTF

V gene: TRBV27
D gene: -
J gene: TRBJ1-1
clone size: -
CDR3 DNA: TGTGCCAGCAGCCTGAGGTCCAGGGTGTTGGCTGAAGCTTTCTTT
CDR3 protein: CASSLRSRVLAEAFF

V gene: TRBV7-9
D gene: TRBD1
J gene: TRBJ1-5
clone size: few
CDR3 DNA: TGTGCCAGCAGCCCGACAGGGGAGCCCCAGCATTTT
CDR3 protein: CASSPTGEPQHF

V gene: TRBV10-3
D gene: TRBD1
J gene: TRBJ2-1
clone size: -
CDR3 DNA: TGTGCCATCAAACTGGGGACAGGGCACAATGAGCAGTTCTTC
CDR3 protein: CAIKLGTGHNEQFF

V gene: TRBV12-5
D gene: -
J gene: TRBJ2-7
clone size: once
CDR3 DNA: TGTGCTAGTGGTCCACAGGGATGGAAGCAGTACTTC
CDR3 protein: CASGPQGWKQYF

V gene: TRBV5-1
D gene: TRBD1
J gene: TRBJ2-1
clone size: -
CDR3 DNA: TGCGCCAGCAGCAACGCAGACAGGGGGGAATACAATGAGCAGTTCTTC
CDR3 protein: CASSNADRGEYNEQFF